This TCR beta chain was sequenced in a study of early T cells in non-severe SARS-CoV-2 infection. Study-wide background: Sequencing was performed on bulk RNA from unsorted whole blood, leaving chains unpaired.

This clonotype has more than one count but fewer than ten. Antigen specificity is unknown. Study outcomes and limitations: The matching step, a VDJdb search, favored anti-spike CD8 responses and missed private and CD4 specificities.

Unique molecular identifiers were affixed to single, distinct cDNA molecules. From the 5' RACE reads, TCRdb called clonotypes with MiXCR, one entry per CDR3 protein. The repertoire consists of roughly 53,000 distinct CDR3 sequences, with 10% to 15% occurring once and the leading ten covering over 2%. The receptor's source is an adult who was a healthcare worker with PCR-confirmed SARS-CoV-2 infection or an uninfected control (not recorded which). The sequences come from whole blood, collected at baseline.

In DNA, the CDR3 is TGTGCCAGCAGCTCTATAACAGGGAATGAGCAGTTCTTC. This gives the protein CASSSITGNEQFF. The rearrangement joins TRBV7-3 to TRBJ2-1, with D perhaps matching TRBD1 (6 bases). The germline gives CDR1 SGHTA, CDR2 FQGTGA. Trimming stripped 4 bases from V and 7 bases from J, with 11 bases between. CDR3 length equals 13 residues.